This T cell receptor beta chain stems from a study of vaccination effects on CD4 cells after COVID-19. As for the study in general: Antigen-specific CD4+ T cells were expanded with viral peptide pools in the ViraFEST assay before sequencing.

CDR3 size: 13 residues. Germline V gene data show CDR1 as KGHDR and CDR2 as SFDVKD. V was trimmed by 4 bases and J by 1 base, leaving 6 bases between them. Assay used: immunoSEQ multiplex PCR; TCRdb lists only in-frame clones, some missing. The table has 66,000 or so clones, around 69% seen once. The sample holds one count of this clone. Its specificity is unknown. Subsequent to 10 days of culture, CD4+ T cells were isolated. Participants each got two BNT162b2 or mRNA-1273 vaccine doses. This chain uses TRBV24-1 with TRBJ1-1, with a weak D call TRBD1 (5 bases). The source of this sequence is a human donor who received a COVID-19 vaccine. The source was CD4+ T cells from PBMCs cultured without peptide, collected after COVID-19 vaccination. The CDR3 is CATSETGNTEAFF. The CDR3 nucleotides are TGTGCCACCAGTGAAACAGGGAACACTGAAGCTTTCTTT.